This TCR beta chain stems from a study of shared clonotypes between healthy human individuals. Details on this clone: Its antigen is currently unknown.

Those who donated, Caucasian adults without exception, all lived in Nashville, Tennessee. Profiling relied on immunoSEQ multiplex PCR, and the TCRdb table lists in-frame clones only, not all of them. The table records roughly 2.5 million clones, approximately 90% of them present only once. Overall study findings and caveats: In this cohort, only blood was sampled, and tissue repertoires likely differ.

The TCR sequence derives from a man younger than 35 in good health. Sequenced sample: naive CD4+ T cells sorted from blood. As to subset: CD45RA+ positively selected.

The DNA of the CDR3 is TGTGCCAGCAGTCCTCAGACAACTTCCTTCCAGAGGGAAAAACTGTTTTTT. It specifies CASSPQTTSFQREKLFF. J is TRBJ1-4 and V is TRBV27; D not certain. This CDR3 has 17 residues. Germline CDR1 is MNHEY and CDR2 is SMNVEV (reference sequence). Trimming removed 5 bases at V and 8 bases at J, with 24 bases between.